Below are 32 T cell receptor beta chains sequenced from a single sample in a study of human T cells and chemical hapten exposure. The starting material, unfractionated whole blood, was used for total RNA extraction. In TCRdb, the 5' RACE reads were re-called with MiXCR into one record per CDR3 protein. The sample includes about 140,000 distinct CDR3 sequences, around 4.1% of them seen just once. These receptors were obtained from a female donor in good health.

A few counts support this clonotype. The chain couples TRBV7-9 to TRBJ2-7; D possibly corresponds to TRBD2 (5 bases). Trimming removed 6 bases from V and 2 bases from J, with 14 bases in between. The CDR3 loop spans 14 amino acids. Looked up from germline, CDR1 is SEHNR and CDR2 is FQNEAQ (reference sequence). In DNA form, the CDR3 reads TGTGCCAGCAGACCTGGACTGGGAACCTACGAGCAGTACTTC. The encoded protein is CASRPGLGTYEQYF.

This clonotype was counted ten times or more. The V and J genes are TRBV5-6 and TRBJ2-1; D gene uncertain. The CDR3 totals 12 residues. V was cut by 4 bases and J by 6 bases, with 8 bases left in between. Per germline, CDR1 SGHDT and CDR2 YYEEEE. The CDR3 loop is CASSLGVNEQFF. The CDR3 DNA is TGTGCCAGCAGCCTCGGAGTCAATGAGCAGTTCTTC.

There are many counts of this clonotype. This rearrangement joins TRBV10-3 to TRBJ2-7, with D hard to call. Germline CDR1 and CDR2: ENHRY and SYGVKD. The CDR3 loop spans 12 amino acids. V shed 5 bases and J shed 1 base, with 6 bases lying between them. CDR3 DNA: TGTGCCATCAGTTCAGCTTCCTACGAGCAGTACTTC. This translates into CAISSASYEQYF.

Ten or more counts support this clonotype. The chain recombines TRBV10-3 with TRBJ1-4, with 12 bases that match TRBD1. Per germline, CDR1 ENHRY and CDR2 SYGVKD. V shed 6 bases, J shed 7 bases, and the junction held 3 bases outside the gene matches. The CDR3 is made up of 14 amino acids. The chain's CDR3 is CAIRGQGAVEKLFF. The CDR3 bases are TGTGCCATCAGGGGACAGGGGGCTGTTGAAAAACTGTTTTTT.

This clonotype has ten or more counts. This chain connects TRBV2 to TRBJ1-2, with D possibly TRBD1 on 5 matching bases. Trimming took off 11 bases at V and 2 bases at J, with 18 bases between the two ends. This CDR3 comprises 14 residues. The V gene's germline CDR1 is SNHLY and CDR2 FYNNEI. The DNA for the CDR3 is TGTGCCGGCTCAGGGCCCCAGGGAAACTATGGCTACACCTTC. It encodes CAGSGPQGNYGYTF.

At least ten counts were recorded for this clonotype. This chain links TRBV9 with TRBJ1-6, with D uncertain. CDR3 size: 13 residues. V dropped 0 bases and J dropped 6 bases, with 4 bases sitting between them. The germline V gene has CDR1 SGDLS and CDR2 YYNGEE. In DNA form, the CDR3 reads TGTGCCAGCAGCGTAGAAGCTAATTCACCCCTCCACTTT. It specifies CASSVEANSPLHF.

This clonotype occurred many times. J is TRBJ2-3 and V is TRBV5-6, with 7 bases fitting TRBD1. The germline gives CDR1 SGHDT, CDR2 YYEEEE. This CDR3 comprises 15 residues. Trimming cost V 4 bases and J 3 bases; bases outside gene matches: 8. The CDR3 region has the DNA TGTGCCAGCAGCCCCGGGACAGTCGAGACAGATACGCAGTATTTT. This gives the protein CASSPGTVETDTQYF.

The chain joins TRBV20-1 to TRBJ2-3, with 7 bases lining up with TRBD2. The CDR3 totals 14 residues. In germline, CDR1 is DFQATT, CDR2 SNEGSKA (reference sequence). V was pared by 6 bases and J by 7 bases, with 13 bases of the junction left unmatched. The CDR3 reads CSAEKRDRGYTQYF. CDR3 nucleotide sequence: TGCAGTGCCGAGAAGCGGGACCGGGGGTATACGCAGTATTTT.

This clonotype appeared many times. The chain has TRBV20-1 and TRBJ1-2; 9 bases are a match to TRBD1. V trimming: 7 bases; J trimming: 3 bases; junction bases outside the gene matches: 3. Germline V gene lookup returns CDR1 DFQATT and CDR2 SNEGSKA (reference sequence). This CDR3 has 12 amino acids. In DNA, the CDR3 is TGCAGTGTCACAGGGGGCGACTATGGCTACACCTTC. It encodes CSVTGGDYGYTF.

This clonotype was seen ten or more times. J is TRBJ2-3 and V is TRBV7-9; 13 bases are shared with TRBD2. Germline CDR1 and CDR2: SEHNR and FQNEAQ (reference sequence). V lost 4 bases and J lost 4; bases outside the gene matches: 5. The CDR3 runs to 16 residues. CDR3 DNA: TGTGCCAGCAGCTCATTCGGGACTAGCGGGGCAGATACGCAGTATTTT. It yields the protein CASSSFGTSGADTQYF. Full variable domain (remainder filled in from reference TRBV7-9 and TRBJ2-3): DTGVSQNPRHKITKRGQNVTFRCDPISEHNRLYWYRQTLGQGPEFLTYFQNEAQLEKSRLLSDRFSAERPKGSFSTLEIQRTEQGDSAMYLCASSSFGTSGADTQYFGPGTRLTVL.

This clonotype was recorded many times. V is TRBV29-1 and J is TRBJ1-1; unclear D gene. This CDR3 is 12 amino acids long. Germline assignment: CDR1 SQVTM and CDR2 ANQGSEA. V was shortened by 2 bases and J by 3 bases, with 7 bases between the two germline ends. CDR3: CSVEQVYTEAFF. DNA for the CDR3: TGCAGCGTTGAACAGGTATACACTGAAGCTTTCTTT.

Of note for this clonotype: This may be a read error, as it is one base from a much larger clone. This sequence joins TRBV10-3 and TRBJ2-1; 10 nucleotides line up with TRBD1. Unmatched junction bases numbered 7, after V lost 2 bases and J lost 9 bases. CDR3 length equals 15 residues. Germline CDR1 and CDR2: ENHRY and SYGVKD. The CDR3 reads CAISEPRQGASEQFF. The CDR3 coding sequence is TGTGCCATCAGTGAGCCCCGACAGGGGGCAAGTGAGCAGTTCTTC.

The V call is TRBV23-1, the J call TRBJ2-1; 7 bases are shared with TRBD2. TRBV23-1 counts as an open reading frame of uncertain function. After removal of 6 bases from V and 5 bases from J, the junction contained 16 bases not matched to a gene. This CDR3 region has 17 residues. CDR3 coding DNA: TGCGCCAGCAGACCCCTCTTCCCTAGCGGAAGTGACAATGAGCAGTTCTTC. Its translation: CASRPLFPSGSDNEQFF.

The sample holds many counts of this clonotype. The CDR3 sequence: CSANKGQGESGYTF. The CDR3 DNA sequence: TGCAGTGCCAACAAAGGACAGGGGGAAAGTGGCTACACCTTC. The rearrangement joins TRBV20-1 to TRBJ1-2, with 10 bases aligning to TRBD1. Per germline, CDR1 DFQATT and CDR2 SNEGSKA (reference sequence). V shed 6 bases, J shed 7 bases, and the junction held 11 bases outside the gene matches. This CDR3 comprises 14 residues.

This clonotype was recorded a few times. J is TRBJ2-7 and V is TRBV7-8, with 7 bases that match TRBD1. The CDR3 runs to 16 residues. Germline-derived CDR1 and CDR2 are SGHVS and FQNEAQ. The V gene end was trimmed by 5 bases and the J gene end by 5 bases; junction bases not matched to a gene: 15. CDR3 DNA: TGTGCCAGCAGCGACCGACCTTCCGGGACAGTCGACGAGCAGTACTTC. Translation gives CASSDRPSGTVDEQYF.

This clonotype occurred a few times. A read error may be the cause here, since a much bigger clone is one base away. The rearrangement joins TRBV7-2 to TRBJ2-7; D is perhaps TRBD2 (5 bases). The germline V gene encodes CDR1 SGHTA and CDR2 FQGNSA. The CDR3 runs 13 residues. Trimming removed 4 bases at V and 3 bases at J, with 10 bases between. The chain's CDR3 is CASSWRGNYEQYF. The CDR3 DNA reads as TGTGCCAGCAGCTGGCGAGGGAACTACGAGCAGTACTTC.

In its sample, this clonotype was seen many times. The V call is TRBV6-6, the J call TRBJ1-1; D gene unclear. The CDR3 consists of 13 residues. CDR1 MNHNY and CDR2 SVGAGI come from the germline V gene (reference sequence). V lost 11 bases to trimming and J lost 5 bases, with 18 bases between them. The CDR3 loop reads CAAWIEGRTEAFF. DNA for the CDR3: TGTGCCGCCTGGATAGAGGGTCGGACTGAAGCTTTCTTT.

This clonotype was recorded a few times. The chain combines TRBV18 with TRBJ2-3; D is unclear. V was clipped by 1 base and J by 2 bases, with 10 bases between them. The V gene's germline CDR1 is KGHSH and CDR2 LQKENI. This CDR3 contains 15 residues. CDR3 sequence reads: CASSPQSSLTDTQYF. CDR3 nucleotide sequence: TGTGCCAGCTCACCACAGAGCAGCCTCACAGATACGCAGTATTTT.

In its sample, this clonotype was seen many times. CDR3 DNA sequence: TGCAGCGTTGAAGGTGCTAGCGGGCCCACAGATACGCAGTATTTT. Translation gives CSVEGASGPTDTQYF. This chain uses TRBV29-1 with TRBJ2-3; 8 nucleotides agree with TRBD2. With V trimmed by 1 base and J by 2 bases, 5 bases remained unmatched. This CDR3 spans 15 amino acids. The V gene's germline CDR1 is SQVTM and CDR2 ANQGSEA.

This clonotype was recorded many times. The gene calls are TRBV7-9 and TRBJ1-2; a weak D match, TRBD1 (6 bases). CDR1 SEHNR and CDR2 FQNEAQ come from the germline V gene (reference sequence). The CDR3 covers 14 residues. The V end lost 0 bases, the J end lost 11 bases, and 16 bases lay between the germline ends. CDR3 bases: TGTGCCAGCAGCTTAGCGAATGGGGACACCGGTTACACCTTC. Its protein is CASSLANGDTGYTF.

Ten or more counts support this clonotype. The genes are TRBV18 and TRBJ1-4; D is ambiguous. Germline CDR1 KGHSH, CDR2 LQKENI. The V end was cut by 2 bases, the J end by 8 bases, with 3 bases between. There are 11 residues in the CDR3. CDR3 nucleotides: TGTGCCAGCTCACCAAAGGAAAAACTGTTTTTT. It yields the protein CASSPKEKLFF.

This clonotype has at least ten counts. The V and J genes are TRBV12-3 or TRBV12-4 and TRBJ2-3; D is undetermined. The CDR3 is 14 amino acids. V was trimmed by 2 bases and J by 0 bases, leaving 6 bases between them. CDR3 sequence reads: CASSLTASTDTQYF. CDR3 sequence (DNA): TGTGCCAGCAGTTTAACAGCTAGCACAGATACGCAGTATTTT.

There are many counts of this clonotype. CDR3 sequence reads: CASSYSDRAYGYTF. The DNA of the CDR3 is TGTGCCAGCAGTTACTCGGACAGGGCCTATGGCTACACCTTC. V usage is TRBV28 and J usage is TRBJ1-2; 8 nucleotides match TRBD1. The CDR3 length is 14 residues. Looked up from germline, CDR1 is MDHEN and CDR2 is SYDVKM. The J segment lost 4 bases and the V segment lost 4 bases, leaving 5 bases of the junction unmatched.

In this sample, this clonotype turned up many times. CDR3 residues: CASFLDTTGEDEQYF. CDR3 in DNA: TGTGCCAGCTTCCTTGATACGACAGGGGAGGACGAGCAGTACTTC. The chain couples TRBV7-9 to TRBJ2-7, with 8 bases lining up with TRBD1. V shed 8 bases, J shed 5 bases, and the junction held 14 bases outside the gene matches. This CDR3 is 15 amino acids long. Germline values: CDR1 SEHNR, CDR2 FQNEAQ (reference sequence). Combining the CDR3 with reference TRBV7-9 and TRBJ2-7 gives the whole variable domain DTGVSQNPRHKITKRGQNVTFRCDPISEHNRLYWYRQTLGQGPEFLTYFQNEAQLEKSRLLSDRFSAERPKGSFSTLEIQRTEQGDSAMYLCASFLDTTGEDEQYFGPGTRLTVT.

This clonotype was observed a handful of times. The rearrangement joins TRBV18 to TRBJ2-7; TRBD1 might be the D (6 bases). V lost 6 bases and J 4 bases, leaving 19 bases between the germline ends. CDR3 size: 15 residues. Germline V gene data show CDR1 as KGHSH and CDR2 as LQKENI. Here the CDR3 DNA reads TGTGCCAGCTCGCAAGGGCAGCCAGGGGTATACGAGCAGTACTTC. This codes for CASSQGQPGVYEQYF.

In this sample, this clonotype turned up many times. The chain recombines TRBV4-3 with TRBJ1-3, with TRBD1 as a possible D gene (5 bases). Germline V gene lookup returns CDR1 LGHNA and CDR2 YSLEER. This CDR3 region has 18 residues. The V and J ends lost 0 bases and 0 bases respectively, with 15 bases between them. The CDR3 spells CASSQEGNPGYSGNTIYF. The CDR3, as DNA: TGCGCCAGCAGCCAAGAAGGGAACCCAGGGTACTCTGGAAACACCATATATTTT.

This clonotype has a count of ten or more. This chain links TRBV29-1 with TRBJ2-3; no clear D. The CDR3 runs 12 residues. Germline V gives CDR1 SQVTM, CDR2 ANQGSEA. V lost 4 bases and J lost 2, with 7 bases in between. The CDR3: CSVGLHTDTQYF. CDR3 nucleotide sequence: TGCAGCGTTGGTCTCCACACAGATACGCAGTATTTT.

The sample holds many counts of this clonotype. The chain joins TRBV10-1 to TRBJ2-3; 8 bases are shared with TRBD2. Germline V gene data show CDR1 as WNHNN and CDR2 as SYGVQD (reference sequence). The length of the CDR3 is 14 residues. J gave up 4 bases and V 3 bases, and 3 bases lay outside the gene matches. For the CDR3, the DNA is TGCGCCAGCAGTGAAACTAGCGGATCAGATACGCAGTATTTT. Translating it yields CASSETSGSDTQYF.

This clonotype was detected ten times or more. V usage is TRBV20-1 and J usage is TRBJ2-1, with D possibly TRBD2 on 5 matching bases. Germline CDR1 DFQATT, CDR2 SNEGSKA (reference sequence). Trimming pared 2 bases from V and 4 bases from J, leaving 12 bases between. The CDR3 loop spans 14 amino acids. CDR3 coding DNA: TGCAGTGCTAGACCTACACTAGGTTACAATGAGCAGTTCTTC. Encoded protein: CSARPTLGYNEQFF.

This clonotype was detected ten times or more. The chain's CDR3 is CASSQGTSTDTQYF. The CDR3 DNA sequence: TGTGCCAGCAGCCAGGGGACTAGCACAGATACGCAGTATTTT. The J gene is TRBJ2-3, the V gene TRBV4-2, with D tentatively TRBD2 (6 bases). Germline CDR1 and CDR2: LGHNA and YNFKEQ. The CDR3 runs 14 residues. Trimming took off 3 bases at V and 0 bases at J, with 7 bases between the two ends.

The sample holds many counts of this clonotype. The CDR3 DNA reads TGTGCCAGCAGCTACCGGGACCGTGATTCACCCCTCCACTTT. The encoded protein is CASSYRDRDSPLHF. The V gene is TRBV7-2, the J gene TRBJ1-6; maybe TRBD1 (5 bases). V was trimmed by 4 bases and J by 8 bases, leaving 12 bases between them. The CDR3 length is 14 residues. CDR1 SGHTA and CDR2 FQGNSA come from the germline V gene.

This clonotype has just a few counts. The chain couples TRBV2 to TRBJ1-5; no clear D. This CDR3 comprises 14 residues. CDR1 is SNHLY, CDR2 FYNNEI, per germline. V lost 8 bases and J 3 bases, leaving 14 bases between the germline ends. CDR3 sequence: CASSESNSNQPQHF. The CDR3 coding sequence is TGTGCCAGCTCGGAGAGCAACTCCAATCAGCCCCAGCATTTT.